The 8 T cell receptor beta chains below all came from one sample that was sequenced in a study of neurological immune-mediated disorders. TCRdb itself ran the 5' RACE reads through MiXCR, one entry per CDR3 protein. In the table there are tens of thousands of distinct CDR3 sequences, less than 5.5% of which are singletons. Sequenced input: PBMCs. All receptors derive from a man younger than 40 with multiple sclerosis.

Note on this clonotype: A much larger clonotype is one base distant, so this may be a read error. The chain couples TRBV20-1 to TRBJ1-1; D is undetermined. V shed 3 bases and J shed 4 bases, with 15 bases lying between them. CDR1 DFQATT and CDR2 SNEGSKA come from the germline V gene (reference sequence). The CDR3 runs to 14 residues. The CDR3 region has the DNA TGCAGTGCTAGGAGAGGACTGTTGGGCACTGAAGCTTTCTTT. As protein: CSARRGLLGTEAFF.

This clonotype was seen many times. The chain is built from TRBV7-9 and TRBJ1-2; no clear D gene. The germline V gene has CDR1 SEHNR and CDR2 FQNEAQ (reference sequence). V was cut by 1 base and J by 14 bases, with 17 bases left in between. The CDR3 sequence is 13 residues long. The CDR3 here is CASSLGEGFTRTF. The CDR3, as DNA: TGTGCCAGCAGCTTAGGGGAGGGCTTCACTAGAACCTTC.

This chain connects TRBV29-1 to TRBJ1-1; maybe TRBD1 (5 bases). Germline-derived CDR1 and CDR2 are SQVTM and ANQGSEA. The CDR3 spans 15 residues. Between the trimmed V and J ends, which lost 7 bases and 0 bases, there was a span of 18 bases. CDR3 nucleotides: TGCAGCGCCTCTCCAGGCTGGGGGATGAACACTGAAGCTTTCTTT. It is translated as CSASPGWGMNTEAFF. Full variable domain (missing parts from reference TRBV29-1 and TRBJ1-1): SAVISQKPSRDICQRGTSLTIQCQVDSQVTMMFWYRQQPGQSLTLIATANQGSEATYESGFVIDKFPISRPNLTFSTLTVSNMSPEDSSIYLCSASPGWGMNTEAFFGQGTRLTVV.

This clonotype has ten or more counts. The CDR3 region is CASSLGGTATEAFF. CDR3 DNA: TGTGCCAGCAGCTTAGGTGGGACTGCGACTGAAGCTTTCTTT. The rearrangement links TRBV7-8 to TRBJ1-1, with a weak D call TRBD1 (5 bases). Trimming removed 1 base at V and 5 bases at J, with 11 bases between. The germline CDR1 and CDR2 sequences are SGHVS and FQNEAQ. CDR3 length equals 14 residues.

This clonotype was detected ten times or more. The J gene is TRBJ2-2, the V gene TRBV5-1; no definite D call. The CDR3 length is 15 residues. The ends were cut back, 4 bases at V and 0 bases at J, with 10 bases in the middle. Germline-derived CDR1 and CDR2 are SGHRS and YFSETQ. CDR3 region: CASSPGGTNTGELFF. CDR3 nucleotides: TGCGCCAGCAGCCCCGGTGGAACGAACACCGGGGAGCTGTTTTTT.

This clonotype has a count of ten or more. The chain combines TRBV9 with TRBJ1-1, with D perhaps TRBD1 (5 bases). V lost 2 bases and J lost 4, with 18 bases in between. The CDR3 is made up of 16 amino acids. Germline V gives CDR1 SGDLS, CDR2 YYNGEE. The CDR3 bases are TGTGCCAGCAGCGTCGCCGGGGGGGGATGGGGCACTGAAGCTTTCTTT. Translation: CASSVAGGGWGTEAFF.

This clonotype was found many times. The gene calls are TRBV27 and TRBJ2-5; TRBD2 aligns across 7 bases. Trimming took 6 bases from V and 2 from J; bases not matched to a gene: 3. The CDR3 has 13 amino acids. From germline, CDR1 is MNHEY and CDR2 SMNVEV (reference sequence). The CDR3 nucleotides read TGTGCCAGCAGACACGGGGGGCAAGAGACCCAGTACTTC. It translates to CASRHGGQETQYF.

This clonotype occurred a few times. The chain has TRBV18 and TRBJ2-1; D is perhaps TRBD1 (5 bases). CDR1 and CDR2 (germline): KGHSH, LQKENI. The CDR3 is 15 residues long. V lost 4 bases and J 4 bases, leaving 14 bases between the germline ends. The CDR3 region is CASSQGQGLYNEQFF. For the CDR3, the DNA is TGTGCCAGCTCACAAGGGCAGGGCCTTTACAATGAGCAGTTCTTC.